The text below deals with one TCR beta chain. The data were taken from a study of cytomegalovirus exposure and HLA in healthy donors. Study details: In an earlier analysis, 95 million to 140 million unique TCR beta sequences were found from 150 million to 200 million T cells.

CDR3 length equals 13 residues. Germline V CDR1 and CDR2: SGHAT, FQNNGV. V gave up 5 bases and J gave up 7 bases; unmatched junction bases: 8. Primers for the PCR totalled 60 Vbeta and 13 Jbeta. TCRdb keeps only in-frame clones here, not all; method: immunoSEQ multiplex PCR. Among some 97,000 clones listed, under 80% were seen once. Material for sequencing was PBMCs. This rearrangement joins TRBV11-2 to TRBJ2-7, with TRBD2 identical over 7 bases. This receptor was taken from a woman aged 50 to 60 in good health and CMV-seropositive. The CDR3 coding sequence is TGTGCCAGCAGCCATGGGGAGGGAGCAGAGCAGTACTTC. This translates into CASSHGEGAEQYF.